This T cell receptor (beta chain) came from a study of cytomegalovirus exposure and HLA in healthy donors. Study-wide findings and caveats: An analysis done earlier found most TCR beta V segments productive about 87% or about 30% of the time. A few CMV-associated chains were confirmed in vitro to be specific for CMV antigens. Both high specificity and high sensitivity reportedly marked the classifier's diagnosis of cytomegalovirus status.

The PCR employed 60 Vbeta primers together with 13 Jbeta primers. The assay was immunoSEQ multiplex PCR, and TCRdb's table has in-frame clones only and misses some. The table shows around 70,000 clones, with 74% occurring only once. This clone appeared a single time. Its antigen is undetermined. V was shortened by 1 base and J by 3 bases, with 9 bases between the two germline ends. The CDR3 runs 14 residues. Germline V lookup: CDR1 SGHVS, CDR2 FNYEAQ. V is TRBV7-6 and J is TRBJ2-5; TRBD2 is a possible D gene (6 bases). Sequenced material: PBMCs. This receptor was identified in a human donor in good health. The CDR3 region has the DNA TGTGCCAGCAGCTTAGGGGACTTTAAAGAGACCCAGTACTTC. It is translated as CASSLGDFKETQYF.